Following are 22 T cell receptor beta chains from one sample sequenced in a study of radiotherapy plus CTLA-4 blockade in lung cancer. The protocol was immunoSEQ multiplex PCR, while the TCRdb copy is restricted to in-frame clones and leaves out a portion. This sample carries tens of thousands of clones, roughly 77% of them seen once, and the ten largest clones take roughly 8.5%. The source material was peripheral blood, sampled from a patient treated with radiotherapy plus ipilimumab. These receptors were obtained from a human donor with non-small cell lung cancer who had a complete response to radiotherapy plus ipilimumab.

This chain uses TRBV5-1 with TRBJ1-1; 7 nucleotides match TRBD1. Per germline, CDR1 SGHRS and CDR2 YFSETQ. Trimming removed 3 bases from V and 1 base from J; junction bases left unmatched: 9. The CDR3 has 16 residues. The CDR3 protein is CASSWGNRGWNTEAFF. CDR3 sequence (DNA): TGCGCCAGCAGCTGGGGAAACAGGGGCTGGAACACTGAAGCTTTCTTT.

CDR3 DNA: TGTGCCAGCAGCGTAGAAGAGACAGGGAGGAACACTGAAGCTTTCTTT. Translated: CASSVEETGRNTEAFF. The rearrangement links TRBV9 to TRBJ1-1; 7 nucleotides line up with TRBD1. This CDR3 spans 16 amino acids. Per germline, CDR1 SGDLS and CDR2 YYNGEE. With V trimmed by 0 bases and J by 1 base, 6 bases remained unmatched.

The gene calls are TRBV6-5 and TRBJ1-1, with a weak D call TRBD1 (6 bases). With 2 bases removed from V and 0 bases from J, the gap between germline ends came to 13 bases. The CDR3 consists of 16 residues. The germline V gene encodes CDR1 MNHEY and CDR2 SVGAGI. The CDR3 spells CASSYGAGTLNTEAFF. The CDR3, as DNA: TGTGCCAGCAGTTACGGGGCCGGGACATTGAACACTGAAGCTTTCTTT.

CDR3 region: CASSVRVSGANVLTF. The CDR3 DNA reads TGTGCCAGCAGCGTTCGGGTCTCTGGGGCCAACGTCCTGACTTTC. The rearrangement uses TRBV9 and TRBJ2-6; D unclear. Looked up from germline, CDR1 is SGDLS and CDR2 is YYNGEE. The CDR3 length is 15 residues. Trimming took 2 bases from V and 0 from J, leaving 6 bases between them.

This chain uses TRBV4-1 with TRBJ1-1, with 7 positions matching TRBD1. The germline V gene has CDR1 MGHRA and CDR2 YSYEKL. This CDR3 comprises 15 residues. V dropped 1 base and J dropped 6; count of bases not matched to a gene: 8. This CDR3 reads CASSQVDRVLPEAFF. DNA of the CDR3: TGCGCCAGCAGCCAAGTCGACAGGGTGTTGCCTGAAGCTTTCTTT.

This chain joins TRBV11-3 and TRBJ1-1, with D hard to call. The V gene's germline CDR1 is SGHNT and CDR2 YENEEA. This CDR3 is built from 14 residues. Between the trimmed V and J ends, which lost 2 bases and 6 bases, there was a span of 13 bases. CDR3 DNA: TGTGCCAGCAGCTTAAATGCAAGAAGCGCTGAAGCTTTCTTT. As protein: CASSLNARSAEAFF.

This clone was seen once. The CDR3 DNA follows: TGTGCCAGCAGCTTAGTAGGGGGCGGTGGCTACACCTTC. Amino acid sequence: CASSLVGGGGYTF. The chain recombines TRBV11-2 with TRBJ1-2, with 7 bases lining up with TRBD1. This CDR3 contains 13 residues. Germline V lookup: CDR1 SGHAT, CDR2 FQNNGV. Germline trimming cut 1 base from V and 7 bases from J; bases unmatched to any gene: 3. The whole variable domain, filled in from reference TRBV11-2 and TRBJ1-2, reads EAGVAQSPRYKIIEKRQSVAFWCNPISGHATLYWYQQILGQGPKLLIQFQNNGVVDDSQLPKDRFSAERLKGVDSTLKIQPAKLEDSAVYLCASSLVGGGGYTFGSGTRLTVV.

This chain joins TRBV2 and TRBJ2-7; 13 bases are a match to TRBD2. The germline V gene has CDR1 SNHLY and CDR2 FYNNEI. The V and J ends lost 4 bases and 3 bases, in that order; junction bases with no gene match: 3. The CDR3 runs 15 residues. The CDR3 sequence is CASSGLAGGRYEQYF. CDR3 DNA: TGTGCCAGCAGTGGACTAGCGGGGGGACGCTACGAGCAGTACTTC.

This clone was observed once. The CDR3 coding sequence is TGTGCCAGCAGTTACTCGGGGAGAACAGATACGCAGTATTTT. Its protein product is CASSYSGRTDTQYF. The chain employs TRBV6-5 and TRBJ2-3; a weak D match, TRBD2 (5 bases). Trimming took 0 bases from V and 3 from J, leaving 7 bases between them. Germline lookup yields CDR1 MNHEY and CDR2 SVGAGI. The CDR3 covers 14 residues.

This sequence joins TRBV7-2 and TRBJ1-4; 7 positions agree with TRBD1. Germline loops: CDR1 SGHTA, CDR2 FQGNSA. This CDR3 has 15 amino acids. With 7 bases clipped from V and 4 bases from J, the junction kept 9 bases outside the gene matches. The CDR3 DNA reads TGTGCCAGCACCTCAGGGGGGTCCGTTAATGAAAAACTGTTTTTT. Protein: CASTSGGSVNEKLFF.

The chain uses TRBV5-1 and TRBJ1-6; 7 bases line up with TRBD1. The CDR3 is 13 residues long. Trimming cost V 4 bases and J 8 bases; bases outside gene matches: 3. The V gene's germline CDR1 is SGHRS and CDR2 YFSETQ. This CDR3 reads CASSPDRDSPLHF. For the CDR3, the DNA is TGCGCCAGCAGCCCCGACAGGGATTCACCCCTCCACTTT.

The chain links TRBV15 to TRBJ2-1; TRBD2 matches at 11 bases. Germline V CDR1 and CDR2: LNHNV, YYDKDF (reference sequence). The V segment lost 3 bases and the J segment 9 bases; nucleotides outside the gene matches: 7. CDR3 length equals 15 residues. The CDR3 is CATSRELAGGGEQFF. The CDR3 DNA reads TGTGCCACCAGCAGGGAGCTAGCGGGAGGCGGTGAGCAGTTCTTC. Complete variable domain (other parts from reference TRBV15 and TRBJ2-1): DAMVIQNPRYQVTQFGKPVTLSCSQTLNHNVMYWYQQKSSQAPKLLFHYYDKDFNNEADTPDNFQSRRPNTSFCFLDIRSPGLGDTAMYLCATSRELAGGGEQFFGPGTRLTVL.

The rearrangement uses TRBV13 and TRBJ2-5; 8 bases are shared with TRBD1. CDR1 and CDR2 from the germline V gene are PRHDT and FYEKMQ (reference sequence). The CDR3 is 16 amino acids. Trimming at V came to 8 bases and at J to 5 bases, leaving 16 bases not matched to a gene. In DNA, the CDR3 is TGTGCCAGCGGCCTCGGACAGGGCAGTTTGACCGAGACCCAGTACTTC. It is translated as CASGLGQGSLTETQYF. The variable domain in full, with the rest retrieved from reference TRBV13 and TRBJ2-5, is AAGVIQSPRHLIKEKRETATLKCYPIPRHDTVYWYQQGPGQDPQFLISFYEKMQSDKGSIPDRFSAQQFSDYHSELNMSSLELGDSALYFCASGLGQGSLTETQYFGPGTRLLVL.

CDR3 region: CASSQAASKTDTQYF. Written as DNA, the CDR3 is TGTGCCAGCAGCCAGGCGGCTAGCAAGACAGATACGCAGTATTTT. The genes are TRBV7-9 and TRBJ2-3; D is possibly TRBD2 (5 bases). The CDR3 totals 15 residues. Germline V lookup: CDR1 SEHNR, CDR2 FQNEAQ (reference sequence). The V gene lost 5 bases and the J gene lost 3 bases, with 15 bases spanning the gap.

This chain uses TRBV19 with TRBJ2-3, with 10 bases lining up with TRBD2. The CDR3 consists of 17 residues. Germline loops: CDR1 LNHDA, CDR2 SQIVND (reference sequence). The V and J ends lost 7 bases and 2 bases, in that order; junction bases with no gene match: 12. CDR3 bases: TGTGCCAGTAACACCCGGGGTACTAGCGGGGCCACAGATACGCAGTATTTT. This codes for CASNTRGTSGATDTQYF.

The chain has TRBV5-1 and TRBJ2-3; 9 bases fit TRBD2. CDR1 is SGHRS, CDR2 YFSETQ, per germline. The CDR3 is 17 amino acids. V shed 0 bases, J shed 0 bases, and the junction held 5 bases outside the gene matches. CDR3 in DNA: TGCGCCAGCAGCTTGGATGGGCGGGGGGGGAGCACAGATACGCAGTATTTT. Encoded protein: CASSLDGRGGSTDTQYF.

The chain joins TRBV12-5 to TRBJ2-1; a weak D match, TRBD1 (6 bases). Germline-derived CDR1 and CDR2 are LGHNT and FRNRAP. The CDR3 is made up of 13 amino acids. With 5 bases removed from V and 5 bases from J, the gap between germline ends came to 10 bases. Here the CDR3 DNA reads TGTGCTAGTGGTGAGAGGACAGACAATGAGCAGTTCTTC. Its protein product is CASGERTDNEQFF.

As DNA, the CDR3 is TGTGCCACCACCCCCCAGGGCAACTATGGCTACACCTTC. This codes for CATTPQGNYGYTF. The chain joins TRBV19 to TRBJ1-2; D possibly corresponds to TRBD1 (5 bases). The germline V and J ends were trimmed by 10 bases and 2 bases, with 14 bases remaining between them. Per the germline V gene, CDR1 is LNHDA and CDR2 is SQIVND (reference sequence). The CDR3 contains 13 residues.

The chain links TRBV4-1 to TRBJ2-5; TRBD1 aligns across 11 bases. The V gene end was trimmed by 5 bases and the J gene end by 4 bases; junction bases not matched to a gene: 12. This CDR3 spans 17 amino acids. Per germline, CDR1 MGHRA and CDR2 YSYEKL. In DNA, the CDR3 is TGCGCCAGCAGCAAAGGACAGGGGGCGTTTGAGGGAGAGACCCAGTACTTC. The encoded protein is CASSKGQGAFEGETQYF.

V usage is TRBV11-2 and J usage is TRBJ2-2; 9 nucleotides match TRBD2. Unmatched junction bases numbered 5, after V lost 5 bases and J lost 1 base. The germline gives CDR1 SGHAT, CDR2 FQNNGV. The CDR3 contains 16 residues. The DNA for the CDR3 is TGTGCCAGCAGCCCAGTAGCGGGAGAGAACACCGGGGAGCTGTTTTTT. Translating gives CASSPVAGENTGELFF.

In this sample, this clone turned up once. V and J are TRBV6-5 and TRBJ1-5, with D maybe TRBD1 (6 bases). V shed 6 bases and J shed 4 bases, with 10 bases lying between them. Germline V lookup: CDR1 MNHEY, CDR2 SVGAGI. The CDR3 spans 13 residues. CDR3 protein: CASSGQPNQPQHF. As DNA, the CDR3 is TGTGCCAGCAGCGGACAGCCGAATCAGCCCCAGCATTTT.

This sequence joins TRBV7-6 and TRBJ2-2, with D unresolved. Trimming took off 1 base at V and 1 base at J, with 4 bases between the two ends. Germline V gene sequence: CDR1 SGHVS, CDR2 FNYEAQ. CDR3 length equals 14 residues. The CDR3 region has the DNA TGTGCCAGCAGCTTAGTCGGGAACACCGGGGAGCTGTTTTTT. It translates to CASSLVGNTGELFF.